These T cell receptor beta chains were read from a single sample in a study of spatial heterogeneity in lung cancer. TCRdb analysed the 5' RACE reads with MiXCR anew, one entry per CDR3 protein. This sample has 85,000 to 100,000 distinct CDR3 sequences, with 10% to 15% found just once. The sequences come from PBMCs, collected at surgery. These receptors were obtained from a male donor with early-stage non-small cell lung cancer. The CDR3 runs from the conserved cysteine through the conserved F or W. A D gene is named only where the DNA matches it firmly. Size is omitted from some rows. Given values are once, few, many or a class for expanded clones.

j_call clone_size cdr3_length d_call v_call cdr3_aa cdr3_nt
TRBJ2-5 few 18 TRBD2 TRBV12-3/TRBV12-4 CASSAYPSRGLAEETQYF TGTGCCAGCAGCGCTTACCCCTCTAGAGGACTAGCGGAAGAGACCCAGTACTTC
TRBJ1-1 - 14 - TRBV18 CASSPPSMNTEAFF TGTGCCAGCTCACCACCCTCCATGAACACTGAAGCTTTCTTT
TRBJ2-2 few 15 - TRBV6-1 CASSRDFSNTGELFF TGTGCCAGCAGTCGGGACTTCTCGAACACCGGGGAGCTGTTTTTT
TRBJ1-5 many 16 - TRBV7-9 CASSSGAQGPNQPQHF TGTGCCAGCAGCTCAGGGGCCCAGGGTCCCAATCAGCCCCAGCATTTT
TRBJ2-5 many 15 - TRBV5-1 CASSLLAENPETQYF TGCGCCAGCAGCTTGTTAGCGGAAAACCCGGAGACCCAGTACTTC
TRBJ2-1 few 13 - TRBV7-2 CASSLFTYNEQFF TGTGCCAGCAGCTTATTTACTTACAATGAGCAGTTCTTC
TRBJ2-7 many 12 - TRBV10-3 CAIGGGPYEQYF TGTGCCATCGGAGGGGGCCCATACGAGCAGTACTTC
TRBJ1-1 - 13 - TRBV3-1 CASSQYSDTEAFF TGTGCCAGCAGCCAATACTCGGACACTGAAGCTTTCTTT
TRBJ2-1 - 11 - TRBV11-2 CASSPRYEQFF TGTGCCAGCAGCCCCCGGTATGAGCAGTTCTTC
TRBJ2-2 - 16 - TRBV7-8 CASRPDEGRYTGELFF TGTGCCAGCAGACCCGACGAGGGGCGCTACACCGGGGAGCTGTTTTTT
TRBJ2-2 - 15 - TRBV9 CASSVAQGITGELFF TGTGCCAGCAGCGTAGCCCAGGGGATCACCGGGGAGCTGTTTTTT
TRBJ2-7 - 15 - TRBV24-1 CATRAALSGSYEQYF TGTGCCACCCGGGCGGCTCTGTCCGGGAGCTACGAGCAGTACTTC
TRBJ2-7 - 13 - TRBV18 CASSGIPNYEQYF TGTGCCAGCTCGGGTATCCCTAACTACGAGCAGTACTTC
TRBJ2-6 - 15 TRBD1 TRBV5-1 CASSRTGDGANVLTF TGCGCCAGCAGCCGAACAGGGGACGGGGCCAACGTCCTGACTTTC
TRBJ2-2 few 14 TRBD2 TRBV27 CASRGLADTGELFF TGTGCCAGCAGAGGACTAGCTGACACCGGGGAGCTGTTTTTT
TRBJ2-5 - 16 TRBD2 TRBV5-4 CASRRGLAGNQETQYF TGTGCCAGCAGGAGAGGACTAGCGGGGAACCAAGAGACCCAGTACTTC
TRBJ2-5 - 13 - TRBV7-2 CASSLVAEETQYF TGTGCCAGCAGCTTAGTAGCGGAAGAGACCCAGTACTTC
TRBJ2-5 - 11 - TRBV5-1 CASSLDETQYF TGCGCCAGCAGCTTGGACGAGACCCAGTACTTC
TRBJ1-2 - 12 - TRBV20-1 CSASGRTYGYTF TGCAGTGCTAGTGGCAGGACCTATGGCTACACCTTC
TRBJ2-1 many 15 TRBD2 TRBV4-3 CASSHGTSGYNEQFF TGCGCCAGCAGCCACGGGACTAGCGGCTACAATGAGCAGTTCTTC
TRBJ2-5 many 18 - TRBV7-9 CASSPRLLLGALQETQYF TGTGCCAGCAGCCCGAGGTTACTCCTCGGGGCACTCCAAGAGACCCAGTACTTC
TRBJ2-1 - 14 - TRBV2 CASARGGSFNEQFF TGTGCCAGTGCTCGAGGCGGCTCCTTCAATGAGCAGTTCTTC
TRBJ2-3 few 13 - TRBV24-1 CATSHPGADTQYF TGTGCCACCAGTCATCCAGGGGCAGATACGCAGTATTTT
TRBJ2-2 few 14 - TRBV4-2 CASSQGMARGELFF TGTGCCAGCAGCCAGGGGATGGCCCGCGGGGAGCTGTTTTTT
TRBJ2-1 few 15 - TRBV11-2 CASSFNRLSYNEQFF TGTGCCAGCAGCTTTAACAGGCTCTCCTACAATGAGCAGTTCTTC
TRBJ2-7 - 16 TRBD2 TRBV5-6 CASSLDSGVLWGEQYF TGTGCCAGCAGCCTTGACAGCGGGGTTCTCTGGGGCGAGCAGTACTTC
TRBJ2-4 few 14 TRBD1 TRBV5-1 CASSPKTGVDIQYF TGCGCCAGCAGCCCGAAGACAGGGGTGGACATTCAGTACTTC
TRBJ1-1 few 16 TRBD1 TRBV7-8 CASSPGTGSMNTEAFF TGTGCCAGCAGCCCCGGGACAGGGAGCATGAACACTGAAGCTTTCTTT
TRBJ2-5 many 16 TRBD2 TRBV4-3 CASSPHFGEGRETQYF TGCGCCAGCAGCCCGCACTTTGGGGAGGGCCGTGAGACCCAGTACTTC
TRBJ2-5 - 13 - TRBV5-1 CASSLGGKETQYF TGCGCCAGCAGCTTGGGGGGAAAGGAGACCCAGTACTTC
TRBJ2-1 - 15 TRBD2 TRBV6-2/TRBV6-3 CASSDRAGVHNEQFF TGTGCCAGCAGTGATAGAGCGGGAGTACACAATGAGCAGTTCTTC
TRBJ2-7 - 14 - TRBV7-9 CASSLSTGTYEQYF TGTGCCAGCAGCTTAAGCACAGGGACCTACGAGCAGTACTTC
TRBJ2-5 many 14 - TRBV28 CASRGRVDLETQYF TGTGCCAGCAGGGGCAGGGTGGATTTAGAGACCCAGTACTTC
TRBJ2-3 few 15 - TRBV20-1 CSAGRATGRTDTQYF TGCAGTGCCGGTCGGGCAACCGGACGCACAGATACGCAGTATTTT
TRBJ2-3 - 13 - TRBV11-1 CASSLVGSDTQYF TGTGCCAGCAGCTTGGTGGGGTCAGATACGCAGTATTTT
TRBJ1-2 many 16 - TRBV28 CASSLIGHRTGYGYTF TGTGCCAGCAGTTTGATTGGGCATCGGACGGGGTATGGCTACACCTTC
TRBJ2-7 few 13 TRBD2 TRBV29-1 CSVELAGWYEQYF TGCAGCGTTGAACTAGCGGGTTGGTACGAGCAGTACTTC
TRBJ2-4 many 14 - TRBV4-1 CASSQVTGADIQYF TGCGCCAGCAGCCAAGTTACGGGGGCGGACATTCAGTACTTC
TRBJ2-1 many 11 - TRBV3-1 CASSQAVEQFF TGTGCCAGCAGCCAAGCTGTTGAGCAGTTCTTC
TRBJ2-5 - 13 - TRBV18 CASSYGQQETQYF TGTGCCAGCTCATACGGACAGCAAGAGACCCAGTACTTC
TRBJ2-7 few 15 TRBD2 TRBV7-6 CASSRSQLAGDEQYF TGTGCCAGCAGCCGAAGTCAACTAGCGGGAGACGAGCAGTACTTC
TRBJ2-3 few 15 TRBD2 TRBV14 CASSLLAGEGDTQYF TGTGCCAGCAGCCTCCTAGCGGGAGAGGGGGATACGCAGTATTTT
TRBJ2-1 few 12 - TRBV29-1 CSVDLRGGEQFF TGCAGCGTTGACCTCAGGGGAGGTGAGCAGTTCTTC
TRBJ1-1 few 13 - TRBV18 CASSRLDRTEAFF TGTGCCAGCTCCCGACTTGACAGGACTGAAGCTTTCTTT
TRBJ1-5 - 15 - TRBV19 CASAAASLPNQPQHF TGTGCCAGTGCGGCGGCATCGCTCCCCAATCAGCCCCAGCATTTT
TRBJ2-1 many 12 - TRBV24-1 CATSVRGFEQFF TGTGCCACCAGTGTTAGGGGATTTGAGCAGTTCTTC
TRBJ1-1 - 14 TRBD1 TRBV6-2/TRBV6-3 CASRDRGANTEAFF TGTGCCAGCAGGGACAGGGGAGCCAACACTGAAGCTTTCTTT
TRBJ2-3 few 15 - TRBV7-8 CASSLTGSTTDTQYF TGTGCCAGCAGCTTAACGGGTTCCACCACAGATACGCAGTATTTT
TRBJ2-5 - 18 TRBD2 TRBV28 CASSPGLAGRVFTETQYF TGTGCCAGCAGTCCCGGACTAGCGGGAAGGGTATTCACGGAGACCCAGTACTTC
TRBJ2-3 - 17 - TRBV25-1 CASSGRGDYPKGDTQYF TGTGCCAGCAGTGGAAGAGGAGACTACCCGAAAGGCGATACGCAGTATTTT
TRBJ2-1 - 18 TRBD2 TRBV29-1 CSVEDAGARDWSYNEQFF TGCAGCGTTGAAGATGCGGGAGCCCGGGATTGGTCCTACAATGAGCAGTTCTTC